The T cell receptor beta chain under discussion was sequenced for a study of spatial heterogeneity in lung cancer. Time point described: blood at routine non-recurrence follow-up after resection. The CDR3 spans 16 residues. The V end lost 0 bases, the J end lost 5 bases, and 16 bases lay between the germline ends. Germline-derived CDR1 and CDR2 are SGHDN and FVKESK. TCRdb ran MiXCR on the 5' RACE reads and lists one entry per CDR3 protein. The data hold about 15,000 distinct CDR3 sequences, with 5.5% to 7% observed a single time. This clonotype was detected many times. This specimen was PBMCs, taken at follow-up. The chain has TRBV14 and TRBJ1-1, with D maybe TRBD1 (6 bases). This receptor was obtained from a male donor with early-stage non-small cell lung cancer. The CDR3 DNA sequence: TGTGCCAGCAGCCAAGATTCGGCGGGGGCAAGTACTGAAGCTTTCTTT. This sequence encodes CASSQDSAGASTEAFF.